Below are 20 T cell receptor beta chains sequenced from a single sample in a study of cytomegalovirus exposure and HLA in healthy donors. Only in-frame clones appear in the TCRdb table, and some are missing; sequencing was by immunoSEQ multiplex PCR. Of about 280,000 clones detected, around 87% appear once; the ten largest clones hold about 0.86%. Sequenced input: PBMCs. These receptors were obtained from a woman in her late teens or twenties in good health and CMV-seronegative.

The chain combines TRBV4-1 with TRBJ2-2; TRBD2 aligns across 9 bases. Germline CDR1 reads MGHRA; CDR2 reads YSYEKL. The ends lost 2 bases at V and 2 bases at J; junction bases unmatched: 9. CDR3 length: 18 amino acids. The CDR3 DNA is TGCGCCAGCAGCCAAACGGCGGGAGGGCCCCCTAACACCGGGGAGCTGTTTTTT. Its protein product is CASSQTAGGPPNTGELFF.

The rearrangement uses TRBV23-1 and TRBJ1-5; D not certain. TRBV23-1 is assigned to the ORF class and has an uncertain function. Trimming took off 7 bases at V and 4 bases at J, with 17 bases between the two ends. CDR3 length: 15 amino acids. The CDR3 DNA reads TGCGCCAGCATGGGTCGGGGTATTCCGAATCAGCCCCAGCATTTT. Protein sequence: CASMGRGIPNQPQHF.

The rearrangement joins TRBV4-2 to TRBJ2-1, with TRBD2 matching over 11 bases. The ends lost 1 base at V and 4 bases at J; junction bases unmatched: 3. The germline CDR1 and CDR2 sequences are LGHNA and YNFKEQ. CDR3 size: 16 residues. In DNA form, the CDR3 reads TGTGCCAGCAGCCAAGGAACTAGCGGGAGTTACAATGAGCAGTTCTTC. Encoded protein: CASSQGTSGSYNEQFF.

V gene TRBV27 combines with J gene TRBJ2-1; no clear D. The CDR3 has 12 amino acids. The germline gives CDR1 MNHEY, CDR2 SMNVEV (reference sequence). V lost 5 bases and J lost 4, with 6 bases in between. The DNA of the CDR3 is TGTGCCAGCAGTCACTTATACAATGAGCAGTTCTTC. This sequence encodes CASSHLYNEQFF.

This clone has a handful of counts. The chain carries TRBV6-6 and TRBJ1-6, with 10 positions matching TRBD1. The CDR3 extends over 13 amino acids. The V gene end was trimmed by 8 bases and the J gene end by 8 bases; junction bases not matched to a gene: 3. Germline lookup yields CDR1 MNHNY and CDR2 SVGAGI (reference sequence). The CDR3, as DNA: TGTGCCAGCGAGGGACAGGGGCATTCACCCCTCCACTTT. Translating gives CASEGQGHSPLHF.

Only a few counts were recorded for this clone. The genes are TRBV7-9 and TRBJ2-7; 11 nucleotides match TRBD2. CDR3 length: 16 amino acids. Trimming removed 4 bases from V and 3 bases from J; junction bases left unmatched: 8. The germline V gene has CDR1 SEHNR and CDR2 FQNEAQ (reference sequence). CDR3 nucleotides: TGTGCCAGCAGCTCCCCCCGGACTAGCGGGCTCTACGAGCAGTACTTC. Amino acids: CASSSPRTSGLYEQYF.

The rearrangement links TRBV7-9 to TRBJ2-7, with D unresolved. The V end lost 5 bases, the J end lost 2 bases, and 16 bases lay between the germline ends. The CDR3 consists of 15 residues. CDR1 is SEHNR, CDR2 FQNEAQ, per germline (reference sequence). The CDR3 nucleotides are TGTGCCAGCAGCCACGACGGCAGGCGAGCCTACGAGCAGTACTTC. Residues: CASSHDGRRAYEQYF.

The V call is TRBV9, the J call TRBJ2-1; TRBD2 is a possible D gene (5 bases). CDR3 length: 14 residues. Germline loops: CDR1 SGDLS, CDR2 YYNGEE. V was clipped by 0 bases and J by 7 bases, with 11 bases between them. The CDR3 sequence: CASSVGPGDNEQFF. The CDR3 bases are TGTGCCAGCAGCGTAGGGCCCGGGGATAATGAGCAGTTCTTC.

The chain couples TRBV4-3 to TRBJ2-6, with TRBD1 matching over 9 bases. CDR1 is LGHNA and CDR2 is YSLEER in the germline V gene. The CDR3 runs to 19 residues. J was trimmed by 0 bases and V by 5 bases; bases with no gene match: 11. The CDR3: CASSETSRDRDSGANVLTF. The CDR3 DNA reads TGCGCCAGCAGCGAAACGTCTCGGGACAGGGACTCTGGGGCCAACGTCCTGACTTTC.

The chain joins TRBV27 to TRBJ2-7; tentative D call: TRBD2 (6 bases). CDR1 MNHEY and CDR2 SMNVEV come from the germline V gene (reference sequence). The CDR3 has 14 amino acids. Trimming took off 1 base at V and 3 bases at J, with 10 bases between the two ends. Here the CDR3 DNA reads TGTGCCAGCAGTTTATACAGCGGGTTCTACGAGCAGTACTTC. This gives the protein CASSLYSGFYEQYF.

The chain employs TRBV28 and TRBJ2-3; TRBD2 matches 9 bases. V gave up 4 bases and J gave up 3 bases; unmatched junction bases: 5. CDR3 size: 15 residues. The germline V gene has CDR1 MDHEN and CDR2 SYDVKM. The CDR3 nucleotides read TGTGCCAGCAGTTCAGGACTAGCGTTTACAGATACGCAGTATTTT. Translating it yields CASSSGLAFTDTQYF.

The chain combines TRBV6-4 with TRBJ2-1; D possibly corresponds to TRBD2 (5 bases). The CDR3 is 14 amino acids. V lost 2 bases, J lost 9 bases, and 14 bases lay in between. Germline V lookup: CDR1 MRHNA, CDR2 SNTAGT. CDR3 in DNA: TGTGCCAGCAGTGACGGTTTACTAGTTGGTGAGCAGTTCTTC. This translates into CASSDGLLVGEQFF.

This chain joins TRBV6-6 and TRBJ1-6; weak D call: TRBD1 (5 bases). Trimming cost V 11 bases and J 8 bases, with 16 bases left between them. Germline CDR1 and CDR2: MNHNY and SVGAGI (reference sequence). The CDR3 spans 13 residues. The CDR3 DNA reads TGTGCCGGAAAAGGGGATCGTGATTCACCCCTCCACTTT. Residues: CAGKGDRDSPLHF.

This clone was observed a handful of times. CDR3 DNA: TGTGCCAGCAGCTCTCCGGCGACAGGGAGCTCGGGCTACACCTTC. The encoded protein is CASSSPATGSSGYTF. The J gene is TRBJ1-2, the V gene TRBV11-1; TRBD1 aligns across 7 bases. The V and J ends lost 4 bases and 8 bases, in that order; junction bases with no gene match: 13. The CDR3 contains 15 residues. Germline CDR1 is SGHAT and CDR2 is FQDESV (reference sequence).

The CDR3 sequence: CASSLDRGFSYEQYF. The CDR3 DNA reads TGTGCCAGCAGCTTAGACAGGGGGTTCTCCTACGAGCAGTACTTC. The chain has TRBV11-2 and TRBJ2-7; 7 bases align to TRBD1. The germline gives CDR1 SGHAT, CDR2 FQNNGV. The CDR3 length is 15 residues. V dropped 0 bases and J dropped 0; count of bases not matched to a gene: 2. Drawing the rest from reference TRBV11-2 and TRBJ2-7, the complete variable domain is EAGVAQSPRYKIIEKRQSVAFWCNPISGHATLYWYQQILGQGPKLLIQFQNNGVVDDSQLPKDRFSAERLKGVDSTLKIQPAKLEDSAVYLCASSLDRGFSYEQYFGPGTRLTVT.

The chain recombines TRBV6-6 with TRBJ1-2; perhaps TRBD1 as D (5 bases). The germline V gene encodes CDR1 MNHNY and CDR2 SVGAGI (reference sequence). V lost 10 bases, J lost 2 bases, and 11 bases lay in between. The CDR3 covers 12 residues. CDR3 sequence reads: CATHGGNYGYTF. CDR3 nucleotides: TGTGCCACCCACGGGGGAAACTATGGCTACACCTTC.

This clone was detected only once. The chain has TRBV7-2 and TRBJ1-3; D is possibly TRBD1 (5 bases). The germline V gene encodes CDR1 SGHTA and CDR2 FQGNSA. The CDR3 runs 16 residues. Between the trimmed V and J ends, which lost 5 bases and 6 bases, there was a span of 20 bases. The CDR3 reads CASSLGPGGLLNTIYF. The CDR3 DNA is TGTGCCAGCAGCCTAGGCCCGGGGGGGTTATTAAACACCATATATTTT.

The genes are TRBV7-9 and TRBJ2-3; TRBD2 matches 8 bases. With 4 bases clipped from V and 0 bases from J, the junction kept 9 bases outside the gene matches. CDR3 length: 17 residues. Germline lookup yields CDR1 SEHNR and CDR2 FQNEAQ (reference sequence). CDR3 DNA: TGTGCCAGCAGCTCTCCGAATAGCGGGGCTAGCACAGATACGCAGTATTTT. As protein: CASSSPNSGASTDTQYF.

The chain has TRBV2 and TRBJ2-3; TRBD2 agrees at 7 bases. This CDR3 is built from 14 residues. Looked up from germline, CDR1 is SNHLY and CDR2 is FYNNEI. With V trimmed by 6 bases and J by 5 bases, 8 bases remained unmatched. This CDR3 reads CASRLMGEGDTQYF. For the CDR3, the DNA is TGTGCCAGCAGGTTGATGGGGGAGGGAGATACGCAGTATTTT.

The gene calls are TRBV28 and TRBJ1-2; 11 bases agree with TRBD1. Trimming at V came to 6 bases and at J to 0 bases, leaving 12 bases not matched to a gene. The CDR3 contains 18 residues. Per the germline V gene, CDR1 is MDHEN and CDR2 is SYDVKM. CDR3 nucleotide sequence: TGTGCCAGCAGGCAACCCCGGGACAGGGGGTCCCCTAACTATGGCTACACCTTC. Protein sequence: CASRQPRDRGSPNYGYTF.